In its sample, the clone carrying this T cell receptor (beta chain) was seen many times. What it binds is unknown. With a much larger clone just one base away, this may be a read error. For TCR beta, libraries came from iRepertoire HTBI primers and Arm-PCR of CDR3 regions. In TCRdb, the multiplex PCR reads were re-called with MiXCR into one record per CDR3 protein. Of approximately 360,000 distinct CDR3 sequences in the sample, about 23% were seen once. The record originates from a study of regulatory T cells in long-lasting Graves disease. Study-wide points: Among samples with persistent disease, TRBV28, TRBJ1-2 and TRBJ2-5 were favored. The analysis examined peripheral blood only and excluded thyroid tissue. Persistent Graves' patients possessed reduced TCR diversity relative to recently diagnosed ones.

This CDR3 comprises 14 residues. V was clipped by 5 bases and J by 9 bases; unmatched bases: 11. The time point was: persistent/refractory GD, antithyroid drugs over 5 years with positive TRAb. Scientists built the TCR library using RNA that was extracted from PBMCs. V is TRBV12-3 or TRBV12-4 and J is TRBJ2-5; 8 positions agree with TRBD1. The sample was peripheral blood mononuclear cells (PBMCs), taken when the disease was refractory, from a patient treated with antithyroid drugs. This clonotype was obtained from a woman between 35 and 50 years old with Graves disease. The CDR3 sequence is CASSPRQGAEAQYF. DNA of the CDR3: TGTGCCAGCAGTCCACGGCAGGGGGCTGAGGCCCAGTACTTC.